This T cell receptor beta chain was obtained from a study of radiotherapy plus CTLA-4 blockade in lung cancer. In the study overall: Among patients, under 20% showed objective responses, and 30% to 35% had disease control. Regarding the study as a whole: Expansion of tumor-derived TCR clones was observed in blood after radiotherapy plus ipilimumab.

Clones were sequenced by immunoSEQ multiplex PCR, and TCRdb holds only the in-frame ones, with some missing. The sample contains 9,500 to 15,000 clones, approximately 79% of which appear only once. The CDR3 runs to 12 residues. V shed 5 bases and J shed 6 bases, with 8 bases lying between them. CDR1 LNHDA and CDR2 SQIVND come from the germline V gene (reference sequence). Turning to this clone: Its antigen is as yet unknown.

Focal radiation was given together with CTLA-4 blockade (ipilimumab) to patients with chemo-refractory metastatic non-small-cell lung cancer. This sequence joins TRBV19 and TRBJ1-5; D is ambiguous. Here the sequenced sample was peripheral blood, taken from a patient treated with radiotherapy plus ipilimumab. The receptor comes from a human donor with non-small cell lung cancer that progressed on radiotherapy plus ipilimumab. CDR3 loop: CASSGSGQPQHF. CDR3 coding DNA: TGTGCCAGTAGTGGGAGCGGTCAGCCCCAGCATTTT.